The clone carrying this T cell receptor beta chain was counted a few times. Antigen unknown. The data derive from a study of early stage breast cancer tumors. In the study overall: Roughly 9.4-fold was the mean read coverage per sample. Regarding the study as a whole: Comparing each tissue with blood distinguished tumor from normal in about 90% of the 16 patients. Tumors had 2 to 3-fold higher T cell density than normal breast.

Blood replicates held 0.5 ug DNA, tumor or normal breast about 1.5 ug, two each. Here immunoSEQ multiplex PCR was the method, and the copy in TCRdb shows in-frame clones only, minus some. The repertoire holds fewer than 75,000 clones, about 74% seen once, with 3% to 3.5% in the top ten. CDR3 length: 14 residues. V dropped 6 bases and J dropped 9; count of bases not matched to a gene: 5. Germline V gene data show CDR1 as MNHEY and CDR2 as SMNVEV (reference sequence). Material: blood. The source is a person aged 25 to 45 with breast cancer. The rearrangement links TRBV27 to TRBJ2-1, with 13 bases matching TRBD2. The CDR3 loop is CASSWTSGSGEQFF. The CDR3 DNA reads TGTGCCAGCAGCTGGACTAGCGGGAGTGGTGAGCAGTTCTTC.